This TCR beta chain came from a study of tumor and adjacent non-tumor tissue in lung cancer. No cell sorting was done before RNA was extracted from the tissue. Distant lung tissue was collected more than 3 cm away from the tumor edge. As concerns this clonotype: Its target is unknown.

Study observations and caveats: Patients with more diverse tumor TCRs had worse survival. Tumor tissue had significantly higher TCR diversity than normal lung.

A modified ARM-PCR protocol with three rounds of nested PCR amplified TCRbeta. TCRdb ran MiXCR on the multiplex PCR reads and lists one entry per CDR3 protein. The repertoire holds under 85,000 distinct CDR3 sequences, with less than 85% as singletons. The sequence derives from a man between 65 and 85 years old with non-small cell lung cancer. The sequenced material came from distant non-tumor lung tissue.

The CDR3 bases are TGTGCCAGCGGGAATGAACGGGACAACTATGGCTACACCTTC. This translates into CASGNERDNYGYTF. This chain joins TRBV11-3 and TRBJ1-2; possibly TRBD1 for D (5 bases). The length of the CDR3 is 14 residues. Trimming shortened V by 8 bases and J by 2 bases, and 15 bases separated the two germline ends. Germline V gives CDR1 SGHNT, CDR2 YENEEA. The variable domain in full, completed from reference TRBV11-3 and TRBJ1-2, reads EAGVVQSPRYKIIEKKQPVAFWCNPISGHNTLYWYLQNLGQGPELLIRYENEEAVDDSQLPKDRFSAERLKGVDSTLKIQPAELGDSAVYLCASGNERDNYGYTFGSGTRLTVV.